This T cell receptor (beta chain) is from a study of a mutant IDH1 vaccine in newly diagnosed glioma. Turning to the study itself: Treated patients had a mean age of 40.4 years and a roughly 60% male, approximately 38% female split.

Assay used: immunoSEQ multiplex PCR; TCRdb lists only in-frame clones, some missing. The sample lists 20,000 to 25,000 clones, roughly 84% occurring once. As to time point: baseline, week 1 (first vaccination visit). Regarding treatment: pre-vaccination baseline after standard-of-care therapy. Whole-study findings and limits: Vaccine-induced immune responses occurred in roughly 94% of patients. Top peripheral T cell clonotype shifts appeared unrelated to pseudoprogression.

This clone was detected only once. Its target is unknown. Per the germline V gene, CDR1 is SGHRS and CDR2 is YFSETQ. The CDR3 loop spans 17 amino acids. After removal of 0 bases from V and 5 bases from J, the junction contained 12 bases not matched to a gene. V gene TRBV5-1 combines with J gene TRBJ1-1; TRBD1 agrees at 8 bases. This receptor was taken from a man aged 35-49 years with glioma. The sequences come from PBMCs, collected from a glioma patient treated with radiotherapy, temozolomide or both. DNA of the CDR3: TGCGCCAGCAGCTTGGTAACGCAGGGGGCTGGAAGTACTGAAGCTTTCTTT. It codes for CASSLVTQGAGSTEAFF.